This T cell receptor beta chain was recovered during a study of spatial heterogeneity in lung cancer. About the research overall: Fewer alpha-chain than beta-chain sequences were consistently detected.

Study-wide points: Resection blood, more than follow-up blood, showed ubiquitous expanded tumor TCRs.

Time point noted: sample taken at primary tumor resection. Whole RNA, which was extracted from tumor, nontumor lung tissue or frozen PBMC, was sequenced without any cell sorting. There were 72 donors, all of them untreated patients with early-stage non-small cell lung cancer. A unique molecular identifier was attached to every TCR cDNA molecule. TCRdb ran MiXCR on the 5' RACE reads and lists one entry per CDR3 protein. The table lists under 75,000 distinct CDR3 sequences, about 14% of them singletons. Germline V gives CDR1 PRHDT, CDR2 FYEKMQ (reference sequence). V lost 5 bases and J 5 bases, leaving 8 bases between the germline ends. CDR3 length: 12 amino acids. Notes on this clonotype: The antigen is undetermined.

This specimen consisted of PBMCs, obtained at surgery. The chain joins TRBV13 to TRBJ2-3; D gene ambiguous. This TCR was sampled from a male donor with early-stage non-small cell lung cancer. In DNA, the CDR3 is TGTGCCAGCAGCCTGGGATTAGATACGCAGTATTTT. It yields the protein CASSLGLDTQYF.